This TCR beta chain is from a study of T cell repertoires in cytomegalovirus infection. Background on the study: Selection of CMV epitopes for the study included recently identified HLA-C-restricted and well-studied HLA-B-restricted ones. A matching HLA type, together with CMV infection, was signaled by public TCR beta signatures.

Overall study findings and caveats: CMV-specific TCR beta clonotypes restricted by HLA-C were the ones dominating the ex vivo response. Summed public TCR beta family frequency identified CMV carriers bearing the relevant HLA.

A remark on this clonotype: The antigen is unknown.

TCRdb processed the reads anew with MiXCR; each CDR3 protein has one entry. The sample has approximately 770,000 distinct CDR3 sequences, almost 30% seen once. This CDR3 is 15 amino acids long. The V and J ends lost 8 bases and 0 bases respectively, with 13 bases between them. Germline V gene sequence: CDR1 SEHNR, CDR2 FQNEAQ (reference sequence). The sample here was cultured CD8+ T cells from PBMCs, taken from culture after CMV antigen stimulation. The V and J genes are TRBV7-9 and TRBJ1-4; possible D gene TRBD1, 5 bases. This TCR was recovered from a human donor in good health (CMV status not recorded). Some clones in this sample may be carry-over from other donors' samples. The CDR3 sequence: CASRGGAATNEKLFF. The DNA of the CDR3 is TGTGCCAGCCGGGGAGGGGCCGCAACTAATGAAAAACTGTTTTTT.